This T cell receptor (beta chain) appears in the sequencing data of a study of cytomegalovirus exposure and HLA in healthy donors. The CDR3 runs 14 residues. V was shortened by 1 base and J by 2 bases, with 8 bases between the two germline ends. Germline-derived CDR1 and CDR2 are SGHRS and YFSETQ. Only in-frame clones appear in the TCRdb table, and some are missing; sequencing was by immunoSEQ multiplex PCR. This table has about 200,000 clones, approximately 82% appearing once. The TCR sequence derives from a woman younger than 35 in good health and CMV-seronegative. This chain joins TRBV5-1 and TRBJ2-3; the D call may be TRBD1 or TRBD2 (5 bases each). Sequenced sample: PBMCs. DNA for the CDR3: TGCGCCAGCAGCTTGAGAGGGGTCACAGATACGCAGTATTTT. Translating gives CASSLRGVTDTQYF. Full variable domain (outside the CDR3, taken from reference TRBV5-1 and TRBJ2-3): KAGVTQTPRYLIKTRGQQVTLSCSPISGHRSVSWYQQTPGQGLQFLFEYFSETQRNKGNFPGRFSGRQFSNSRSEMNVSTLELGDSALYLCASSLRGVTDTQYFGPGTRLTVL.